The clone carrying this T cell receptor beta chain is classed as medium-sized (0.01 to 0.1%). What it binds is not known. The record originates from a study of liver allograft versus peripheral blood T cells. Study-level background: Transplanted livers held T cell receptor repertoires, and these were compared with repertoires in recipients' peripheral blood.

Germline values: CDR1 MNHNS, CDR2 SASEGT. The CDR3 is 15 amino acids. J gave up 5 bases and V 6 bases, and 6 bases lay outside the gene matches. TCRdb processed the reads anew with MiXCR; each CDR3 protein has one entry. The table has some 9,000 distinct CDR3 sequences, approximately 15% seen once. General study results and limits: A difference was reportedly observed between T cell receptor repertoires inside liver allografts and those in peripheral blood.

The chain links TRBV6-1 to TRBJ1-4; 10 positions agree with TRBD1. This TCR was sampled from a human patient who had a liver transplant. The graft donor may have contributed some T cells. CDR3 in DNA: TGTGCCAGCAGCCCCGGGACAGGGGTAAATGAAAAACTGTTTTTT. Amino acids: CASSPGTGVNEKLFF.